These 27 T cell receptor beta chains were all obtained from the same sample, sequenced in a study of T cells in Graves' hyperthyroidism and ophthalmopathy. Amplification yielded TCR beta CDR3 regions, with RNA transcripts as the source. First-round RT-PCR targeting the TCR CDR3 was performed with the HTBI primer set. TCRdb re-called the multiplex PCR reads with MiXCR, one entry per CDR3 protein. This sample has fewer than 350,000 distinct CDR3 sequences, with over 15% found just once. The sample was blood. The receptors were gathered from a woman aged 35 to 49 with Graves' ophthalmopathy.

This clonotype showed up many times. The gene calls are TRBV30 and TRBJ2-1; D not certain. The V gene's germline CDR1 is GTSNPN and CDR2 SVGIG (reference sequence). Trimming cost V 0 bases and J 7 bases, with 4 bases left between them. The CDR3 extends over 11 amino acids. The CDR3 bases are TGTGCCTGGAGTGTGCAAAATGAGCAGTTCTTC. Amino acid sequence: CAWSVQNEQFF.

In nucleotides, the CDR3 is TGTGCCAGCAGCTTAGCCCAGCTAGCGGGAGTCCAGTACTTC. Translation gives CASSLAQLAGVQYF. The gene calls are TRBV11-2 and TRBJ2-7; 10 bases map to TRBD2. The germline V gene encodes CDR1 SGHAT and CDR2 FQNNGV. V lost 1 base and J lost 10; bases outside the gene matches: 7. The CDR3 runs to 14 residues.

This clonotype has ten or more counts. The chain links TRBV6-5 to TRBJ1-5; 7 nucleotides agree with TRBD1. J was trimmed by 0 bases and V by 5 bases; bases with no gene match: 16. The CDR3 covers 19 residues. CDR1 is MNHEY, CDR2 SVGAGI, per germline. The CDR3 DNA reads TGTGCCAGCAGTCCATTACCACCCGGGACAGTGAGTAGCAATCAGCCCCAGCATTTT. It codes for CASSPLPPGTVSSNQPQHF.

The table lists this clonotype with many counts. The CDR3 nucleotides are TGTGCCAGCAGTTTTAGAGGTGCAGGGGGCCTTGGCTACACCTTC. Its protein product is CASSFRGAGGLGYTF. The chain is built from TRBV28 and TRBJ1-2, with 8 bases that match TRBD1. V lost 3 bases to trimming and J lost 7 bases; unmatched junction nucleotides: 10. The CDR3 spans 15 residues. The germline gives CDR1 MDHEN, CDR2 SYDVKM.

The genes are TRBV15 and TRBJ1-3, with 9 bases matching TRBD1. Germline V gene sequence: CDR1 LNHNV, CDR2 YYDKDF (reference sequence). This CDR3 region has 16 residues. V was pared by 4 bases and J by 0 bases, with 4 bases of the junction left unmatched. This CDR3 is CATSTKTGGSGNTIYF. The CDR3 DNA is TGTGCCACCAGCACTAAGACAGGGGGCTCTGGAAACACCATATATTTT.

This clonotype was seen repeatedly, ten times or more. The chain has TRBV20-1 and TRBJ2-7; the D gene is possibly TRBD1 (6 bases). In germline, CDR1 is DFQATT, CDR2 SNEGSKA (reference sequence). The length of the CDR3 is 12 residues. The ends were cut back, 6 bases at V and 2 bases at J, with 11 bases in the middle. The CDR3 sequence: CSATGQTYEQYF. CDR3 in DNA: TGCAGTGCCACCGGACAGACCTACGAGCAGTACTTC.

This clonotype was seen at least ten times. The V call is TRBV30, the J call TRBJ2-5; D is unclear. V lost 0 bases and J lost 4, with 9 bases in between. CDR1 GTSNPN and CDR2 SVGIG come from the germline V gene (reference sequence). This CDR3 region has 13 residues. CDR3 sequence reads: CAWSVFTAETQYF. The CDR3 region has the DNA TGTGCCTGGAGTGTATTTACAGCAGAGACCCAGTACTTC.

There are many counts of this clonotype. The rearrangement joins TRBV7-8 to TRBJ1-3, with a weak D call TRBD1 (5 bases). CDR1 SGHVS and CDR2 FQNEAQ come from the germline V gene. There are 17 residues in the CDR3. Trimming left V 1 base short and J 4 bases short, with 17 bases between. The DNA for the CDR3 is TGTGCCAGCAGCTTAGACAGCTGGACACGGGGAGGAAACACCATATATTTT. Amino acid sequence: CASSLDSWTRGGNTIYF.

The chain combines TRBV7-3 with TRBJ2-2, with D possibly matching TRBD2 (5 bases). The CDR3 is made up of 14 amino acids. Trimming took off 5 bases at V and 4 bases at J, with 11 bases between the two ends. CDR1 is SGHTA, CDR2 FQGTGA, per germline. This chain's CDR3 is CASSPAGITGELFF. CDR3 DNA sequence: TGTGCCAGCAGCCCCGCGGGTATCACCGGGGAGCTGTTTTTT.

This clonotype was seen at least ten times. The chain combines TRBV28 with TRBJ2-7; perhaps D is TRBD1 or TRBD2 (5 bases each). Looked up from germline, CDR1 is MDHEN and CDR2 is SYDVKM. Trimming shortened V by 1 base and J by 0 bases, and 13 bases separated the two germline ends. CDR3 length equals 16 residues. This CDR3 is CASSLYEGSLSYEQYF. The DNA for the CDR3 is TGTGCCAGCAGTTTATATGAGGGGTCGCTCTCCTACGAGCAGTACTTC.

Ten or more counts support this clonotype. V is TRBV6-2 or TRBV6-3 and J is TRBJ1-5, with a possible D match to TRBD1 (5 bases). CDR1 MNHEY and CDR2 SVGEGT come from the germline V gene. Trimming removed 0 bases from V and 5 bases from J, with 11 bases in between. The CDR3 runs 15 residues. As DNA, the CDR3 is TGTGCCAGCAGTTACTCGACCAGGGCCTATCAGCCCCAGCATTTT. As protein: CASSYSTRAYQPQHF.

There are many counts of this clonotype. V gene TRBV6-2 or TRBV6-3 combines with J gene TRBJ1-1; maybe TRBD1 (6 bases). Germline assignment: CDR1 MNHEY and CDR2 SVGEGT. The CDR3 runs to 12 residues. Trimming removed 10 bases from V and 6 bases from J, with 15 bases in between. CDR3 in DNA: TGTGCCACCTTCGAGGGGGGATCTGAAGCTTTCTTT. This sequence encodes CATFEGGSEAFF.

This clonotype was counted at least ten times. The chain uses TRBV12-3 or TRBV12-4 and TRBJ2-2; maybe TRBD2 (6 bases). The CDR3 is 16 residues long. Trimming took 4 bases from V and 2 from J, leaving 14 bases between them. This chain's CDR3 is CASSSHSGVNTGELFF. In DNA form, the CDR3 reads TGTGCCAGCAGTTCCCACTCGGGGGTTAACACCGGGGAGCTGTTTTTT.

This clonotype has at least ten counts. The chain recombines TRBV6-2 or TRBV6-3 with TRBJ1-6; D unclear. Germline V gives CDR1 MNHEY, CDR2 SVGEGT. Trimming pared 2 bases from V and 9 bases from J, leaving 14 bases between. The CDR3 is made up of 15 amino acids. CDR3 DNA: TGTGCCAGCAGTTACGACGGTGGGTCAAGTTCACCCCTCCACTTT. Residues: CASSYDGGSSSPLHF.

This clonotype has a count of ten or more. At one end, the junction sequence differs from germline, possibly due to a read error. This sequence joins TRBV29-1 and TRBJ1-1; 9 nucleotides align to TRBD1. Per germline, CDR1 SQVTM and CDR2 ANQGSEA. The CDR3 is made up of 15 amino acids. The CDR3 nucleotides read TGCAGCGGGCGGACAGGGGCCCTCTTGAATACTGAAGCTTTCTTT. As protein: CSGRTGALLNTEAFF.

This clonotype was observed at least ten times. This chain links TRBV19 with TRBJ1-2, with D possibly TRBD1 on 5 matching bases. V lost 3 bases to trimming and J lost 5 bases, with 13 bases between them. Germline assignment: CDR1 LNHDA and CDR2 SQIVND (reference sequence). The CDR3 is 14 residues long. The CDR3 nucleotides are TGTGCCAGTAGTATTGTGGGGGGACCATATGGCTACACCTTC. This sequence encodes CASSIVGGPYGYTF.

This clonotype occurred many times. The chain couples TRBV6-2 or TRBV6-3 to TRBJ2-7; 7 bases fit TRBD2. There are 15 residues in the CDR3. Germline trimming cut 6 bases from V and 4 bases from J; bases unmatched to any gene: 12. CDR1 and CDR2 from the germline V gene are MNHEY and SVGEGT. The CDR3 spells CASRTAGVRDYEQYF. The CDR3 nucleotides are TGTGCCAGCAGGACGGCGGGAGTTCGTGATTACGAGCAGTACTTC.

This clonotype was observed a few times. V gene TRBV2 combines with J gene TRBJ1-1, with 9 bases aligning to TRBD1. The CDR3 length is 16 residues. Germline CDR1 and CDR2: SNHLY and FYNNEI. V trimming: 7 bases; J trimming: 0 bases; junction bases outside the gene matches: 9. The CDR3 DNA is TGTGCCAGCATTCCTCCGGGACAGGGATTGAACACTGAAGCTTTCTTT. The encoded protein is CASIPPGQGLNTEAFF.

On this clonotype itself: Germline is not matched at one junction end, which may reflect a read error. The chain joins TRBV28 to TRBJ1-2; D may be TRBD1 (5 bases). CDR3 length: 14 residues. Germline lookup yields CDR1 MDHEN and CDR2 SYDVKM. The CDR3 nucleotides are TGTGCCAGCAGGCCAGTCAGGGACGAGTATGGCTACATCTTC. Translating gives CASRPVRDEYGYIF.

Many counts were recorded for this clonotype. This chain links TRBV20-1 with TRBJ2-4; weak D call: TRBD1 (5 bases). V lost 8 bases and J lost 2, with 13 bases in between. This CDR3 has 13 residues. From germline, CDR1 is DFQATT and CDR2 SNEGSKA (reference sequence). CDR3 nucleotides: TGCAGTACCCTAGGGGCGACCAAAAACATTCAGTACTTC. Translated, it gives CSTLGATKNIQYF.

This clonotype appeared many times. This chain links TRBV28 with TRBJ1-1; perhaps TRBD1 as D (5 bases). Looked up from germline, CDR1 is MDHEN and CDR2 is SYDVKM. The germline V and J ends were trimmed by 5 bases and 1 base, with 11 bases remaining between them. CDR3 length: 14 amino acids. The CDR3 nucleotides read TGTGCCAGCAGTCCTCGTGGACAGAACACTGAAGCTTTCTTT. This gives the protein CASSPRGQNTEAFF.

Comment on this clonotype: This may stem from a read error, because a much larger clone lies one nucleotide away. The V gene is TRBV6-5, the J gene TRBJ1-1; D is unresolved. Trimming removed 8 bases from V and 5 bases from J, with 6 bases in between. The V gene's germline CDR1 is MNHEY and CDR2 SVGAGI. The CDR3 has 10 amino acids. The CDR3 coding sequence is TGTGCCAGCGGCCGAACTGAAGCTTTCTTT. Translating gives CASGRTEAFF.

This clonotype was picked up many times. J is TRBJ2-6 and V is TRBV19, with D unresolved. The germline gives CDR1 LNHDA, CDR2 SQIVND (reference sequence). V was cut by 8 bases and J by 0 bases, with 8 bases left in between. The CDR3 runs 14 residues. The CDR3 DNA reads as TGTGCCAGTGACCGGAGCTCTGGGGCCAACGTCCTGACTTTC. Residues: CASDRSSGANVLTF.

This clonotype was counted many times. The chain uses TRBV6-5 and TRBJ2-5, with 9 bases matching TRBD1. V lost 7 bases and J lost 7; bases outside the gene matches: 13. The germline V gene encodes CDR1 MNHEY and CDR2 SVGAGI. The CDR3 consists of 15 residues. CDR3 loop: CASTRDRDSAGTQYF. The CDR3 DNA reads as TGTGCCAGCACTCGGGACAGGGACTCGGCGGGGACCCAGTACTTC.

This clonotype was recorded many times. The V call is TRBV6-2 or TRBV6-3, the J call TRBJ2-4; 13 nucleotides match TRBD2. The CDR3 length is 16 residues. V gave up 5 bases and J gave up 10 bases; unmatched junction bases: 11. Germline CDR1 MNHEY, CDR2 SVGEGT. CDR3 sequence reads: CASSTETSGRFLIQYF. The DNA of the CDR3 is TGTGCCAGCAGTACCGAGACTAGCGGGAGGTTTCTGATTCAGTACTTC.

This clonotype has at least ten counts. The genes are TRBV20-1 and TRBJ1-1, with D uncertain. This CDR3 is built from 13 residues. V lost 4 bases to trimming and J lost 4 bases, with 13 bases between them. Per the germline V gene, CDR1 is DFQATT and CDR2 is SNEGSKA (reference sequence). The CDR3 DNA reads as TGCAGTGCTAATGTTAGAAACCCCACTGAAGCTTTCTTT. It translates to CSANVRNPTEAFF.

The chain is built from TRBV7-2 and TRBJ1-1; D gene unclear. The CDR3 is 14 amino acids. The V gene's germline CDR1 is SGHTA and CDR2 FQGNSA. Between the trimmed V and J ends, which lost 7 bases and 5 bases, there was a span of 17 bases. The CDR3 here is CASTPTGGLTEAFF. As DNA, the CDR3 is TGTGCCAGCACCCCGACGGGAGGGTTAACTGAAGCTTTCTTT.